The next 18 T cell receptor beta chains were all read from a single sample in a study of cytotoxic CD8 clonotypes in ibrutinib-treated CLL (dated by TCRdb to the early 2020s). The method behind the library was the immunoSEQ multiplex PCR assay. Sourced from immuneACCESS, this table was stored by TCRdb with only in-frame sequences that have V and J called. A share of the clones is absent; for the studies checked, an unresolved V gene accounts for under half, and the remainder has no known explanation. For this sample there are about 200,000 clones; about 75% appear just once. The leading ten clones occupy 5.5% to 6% of the sample. Per the publication, the time point label means: about 11 months on ibrutinib. The sample in question was PBMCs, obtained after 12 months of ibrutinib treatment. These receptor sequences come from a human donor with chronic lymphocytic leukemia.

The chain is built from TRBV7-8 and TRBJ1-6; D gene uncertain. CDR3 length: 13 residues. Trimming shortened V by 5 bases and J by 7 bases, and 9 bases separated the two germline ends. The germline CDR1 and CDR2 sequences are SGHVS and FQNEAQ. CDR3 amino acids: CASSPARNSPLHF. The DNA for the CDR3 is TGTGCCAGCAGCCCAGCCCGGAATTCACCCCTCCACTTT.

The V and J genes are TRBV30 and TRBJ2-7; 10 bases line up with TRBD1. This CDR3 comprises 15 residues. After removal of 0 bases from V and 5 bases from J, the junction contained 7 bases not matched to a gene. The germline gives CDR1 GTSNPN, CDR2 SVGIG (reference sequence). CDR3 sequence reads: CAWSVGTGVMDEQYF. CDR3 nucleotides: TGTGCCTGGAGTGTAGGGACAGGGGTAATGGACGAGCAGTACTTC.

The chain combines TRBV9 with TRBJ1-4; tentative D call: TRBD1 (5 bases). The CDR3 totals 16 residues. Germline assignment: CDR1 SGDLS and CDR2 YYNGEE. Trimming removed 4 bases at V and 2 bases at J, with 15 bases between. CDR3 protein: CASSTHHGTTNEKLFF. CDR3 DNA sequence: TGTGCCAGCAGCACTCACCACGGGACGACTAATGAAAAACTGTTTTTT. The entire variable domain, with the rest obtained from reference TRBV9 and TRBJ1-4, is as follows: DSGVTQTPKHLITATGQRVTLRCSPRSGDLSVYWYQQSLDQGLQFLIQYYNGEERAKGNILERFSAQQFPDLHSELNLSSLELGDSALYFCASSTHHGTTNEKLFFGSGTQLSVL.

The CDR3 reads CAWTRGSGANVLTF. The CDR3 coding sequence is TGTGCCTGGACTCGGGGGTCTGGGGCCAACGTCCTGACTTTC. This chain links TRBV30 with TRBJ2-6; D possibly corresponds to TRBD2 (6 bases). This CDR3 spans 14 amino acids. The germline CDR1 and CDR2 sequences are GTSNPN and SVGIG (reference sequence). V lost 4 bases, J lost 1 base, and 8 bases lay in between. The full variable domain, in which reference TRBV30 and TRBJ2-6 provide the parts outside the CDR3, is SQTIHQWPATLVQPVGSPLSLECTVEGTSNPNLYWYRQAAGRGLQLLFYSVGIGQISSEVPQNLSASRPQDRQFILSSKKLLLSDSGFYLCAWTRGSGANVLTFGAGSRLTVL.

The gene calls are TRBV19 and TRBJ1-1, with a weak D call TRBD1 (5 bases). The CDR3 loop spans 15 amino acids. Trimming cost V 3 bases and J 1 base, with 12 bases left between them. In germline, CDR1 is LNHDA, CDR2 SQIVND (reference sequence). The CDR3 sequence is CASSMFGRANTEAFF. For the CDR3, the DNA is TGTGCCAGTAGTATGTTCGGCAGGGCGAACACTGAAGCTTTCTTT.

This clone has only one observation. Just one base apart from a much larger clone, this may be a read error. CDR3 protein: CASSLPDTNGHTF. Written as DNA, the CDR3 is TGTGCCAGTAGTCTCCCGGACACGAATGGCCACACCTTC. This chain joins TRBV19 and TRBJ1-2; D perhaps matches TRBD1 (5 bases). Germline V CDR1 and CDR2: LNHDA, SQIVND (reference sequence). CDR3 size: 13 residues.

The rearrangement uses TRBV6-6 and TRBJ1-4; D is perhaps TRBD1 (5 bases). Germline V gene sequence: CDR1 MNHNY, CDR2 SVGAGI (reference sequence). CDR3 size: 15 residues. V was trimmed by 2 bases and J by 2 bases, leaving 9 bases between them. CDR3 residues: CASSYVGGTNEKLFF. The CDR3 DNA reads TGTGCCAGCAGTTACGTTGGGGGGACTAATGAAAAACTGTTTTTT.

The chain combines TRBV5-4 with TRBJ2-5; unclear D gene. The better agreement between TRBJ2-7 and the DNA end casts doubt on the J call. The CDR3 totals 14 residues. Germline CDR1 is SGHNT and CDR2 is YYREEE (reference sequence). The CDR3 spells CASTPTQSSYEQYF. The CDR3 DNA sequence: TGTGCCAGCACCCCAACCCAGAGCTCCTACGAGCAGTACTTC.

The chain recombines TRBV7-3 with TRBJ1-5; unclear D gene. CDR1 SGHTA and CDR2 FQGTGA come from the germline V gene. The ends were cut back, 1 base at V and 9 bases at J, with 10 bases in the middle. There are 13 residues in the CDR3. The CDR3 protein is CASSLIGRGPQHF. The DNA for the CDR3 is TGTGCCAGCAGCTTAATAGGCCGTGGGCCCCAGCATTTT. The full variable domain, completed using reference TRBV7-3 and TRBJ1-5, is GAGVSQTPSNKVTEKGKYVELRCDPISGHTALYWYRQSLGQGPEFLIYFQGTGAADDSGLPNDRFFAVRPEGSVSTLKIQRTERGDSAVYLCASSLIGRGPQHFGDGTRLSIL.

This clone was seen once. The genes are TRBV25-1 and TRBJ1-2; TRBD1 agrees at 7 bases. From germline, CDR1 is MGHDK and CDR2 SYGVNS. CDR3 length equals 16 residues. V dropped 2 bases and J dropped 4; count of bases not matched to a gene: 10. The CDR3 reads CASSETLGGGGYGYTF. The DNA for the CDR3 is TGTGCCAGCAGTGAAACTTTGGGAGGGGGCGGCTATGGCTACACCTTC.

The chain joins TRBV12-5 to TRBJ2-7, with D possibly matching TRBD2 (5 bases). Trimming took 1 base from V and 7 from J, leaving 17 bases between them. The germline gives CDR1 LGHNT, CDR2 FRNRAP. The CDR3 length is 15 residues. The CDR3 protein is CASGLDGLTTQEQYF. The CDR3 DNA is TGTGCTAGTGGTTTGGATGGACTCACAACTCAAGAGCAGTACTTC.

The gene calls are TRBV4-3 and TRBJ2-5; D is unresolved. CDR3 length equals 13 residues. Trimming shortened V by 3 bases and J by 4 bases, and 9 bases separated the two germline ends. Germline CDR1 LGHNA, CDR2 YSLEER. The CDR3 region is CASSHQWGETQYF. CDR3 coding DNA: TGCGCCAGCAGCCACCAATGGGGAGAGACCCAGTACTTC.

The J gene is TRBJ2-7, the V gene TRBV29-1; no clear D gene. Germline CDR1 and CDR2: SQVTM and ANQGSEA. V was trimmed by 3 bases and J by 3 bases, leaving 9 bases between them. This CDR3 region has 12 residues. As DNA, the CDR3 is TGCAGCGTTGAGGGATCAGACTACGAGCAGTACTTC. This gives the protein CSVEGSDYEQYF.

V is TRBV7-6 and J is TRBJ1-2; perhaps TRBD1 as D (5 bases). Germline V lookup: CDR1 SGHVS, CDR2 FNYEAQ. The CDR3 consists of 14 residues. V was shortened by 11 bases and J by 4 bases, with 20 bases between the two germline ends. The CDR3 sequence is CAASSGYPIYGYTF. DNA for the CDR3: TGTGCCGCCTCTTCAGGGTACCCGATCTATGGCTACACCTTC.

V is TRBV2 and J is TRBJ2-7; D may correspond to TRBD1 or TRBD2 (5 bases each). The germline gives CDR1 SNHLY, CDR2 FYNNEI. CDR3 size: 15 residues. Trimming took off 4 bases at V and 3 bases at J, with 16 bases between the two ends. The CDR3 DNA reads as TGTGCCAGCAGTGGGGGCCGGGCCGGGGTCTACGAGCAGTACTTC. It yields the protein CASSGGRAGVYEQYF.

This chain links TRBV5-4 with TRBJ2-1; D possibly corresponds to TRBD2 (5 bases). The CDR3 totals 12 residues. The germline V and J ends were trimmed by 1 base and 9 bases, with 8 bases remaining between them. Germline V gene lookup returns CDR1 SGHNT and CDR2 YYREEE (reference sequence). Written as DNA, the CDR3 is TGTGCCAGCAGCTTGTGGGAGTCTGAGCAGTTCTTC. Protein product: CASSLWESEQFF.

This chain joins TRBV6-5 and TRBJ2-7; 7 bases are a match to TRBD2. This CDR3 has 14 residues. Losses at the gene ends were 7 bases for V and 2 bases for J; bases not matched to a gene: 8. Germline CDR1 is MNHEY and CDR2 is SVGAGI. The CDR3 DNA reads as TGTGCCAGCAACGGGGCGGGGGTGGCCTACGAGCAGTACTTC. Translated, it gives CASNGAGVAYEQYF.

The chain couples TRBV18 to TRBJ2-7, with D tentatively TRBD2 (5 bases). Per germline, CDR1 KGHSH and CDR2 LQKENI. Trimming removed 2 bases from V and 5 bases from J, with 16 bases in between. The CDR3 length is 15 residues. CDR3: CASSPFDPGIHEQYF. CDR3 coding DNA: TGTGCCAGCTCACCATTCGATCCCGGGATCCACGAGCAGTACTTC. Combining the CDR3 with reference TRBV18 and TRBJ2-7 gives the whole variable domain NAGVMQNPRHLVRRRGQEARLRCSPMKGHSHVYWYRQLPEEGLKFMVYLQKENIIDESGMPKERFSAEFPKEGPSILRIQQVVRGDSAAYFCASSPFDPGIHEQYFGPGTRLTVT.